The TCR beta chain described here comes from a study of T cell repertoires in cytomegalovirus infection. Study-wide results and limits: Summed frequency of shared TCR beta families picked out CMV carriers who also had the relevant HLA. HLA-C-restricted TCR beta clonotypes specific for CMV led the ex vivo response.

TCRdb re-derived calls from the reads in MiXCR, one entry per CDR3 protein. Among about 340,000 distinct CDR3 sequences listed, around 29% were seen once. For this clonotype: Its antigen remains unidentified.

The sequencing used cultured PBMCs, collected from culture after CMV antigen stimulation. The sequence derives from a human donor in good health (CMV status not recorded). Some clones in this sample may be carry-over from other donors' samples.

The CDR3 DNA follows: TGCAGCGTTGGGAAGAACACTGAAGCTTTCTTT. Amino acids: CSVGKNTEAFF. V is TRBV29-1 and J is TRBJ1-1; D gene uncertain. Germline V gene lookup returns CDR1 SQVTM and CDR2 ANQGSEA. Deletions cut 4 bases from V and 1 base from J, with 4 bases between. CDR3 length: 11 residues.